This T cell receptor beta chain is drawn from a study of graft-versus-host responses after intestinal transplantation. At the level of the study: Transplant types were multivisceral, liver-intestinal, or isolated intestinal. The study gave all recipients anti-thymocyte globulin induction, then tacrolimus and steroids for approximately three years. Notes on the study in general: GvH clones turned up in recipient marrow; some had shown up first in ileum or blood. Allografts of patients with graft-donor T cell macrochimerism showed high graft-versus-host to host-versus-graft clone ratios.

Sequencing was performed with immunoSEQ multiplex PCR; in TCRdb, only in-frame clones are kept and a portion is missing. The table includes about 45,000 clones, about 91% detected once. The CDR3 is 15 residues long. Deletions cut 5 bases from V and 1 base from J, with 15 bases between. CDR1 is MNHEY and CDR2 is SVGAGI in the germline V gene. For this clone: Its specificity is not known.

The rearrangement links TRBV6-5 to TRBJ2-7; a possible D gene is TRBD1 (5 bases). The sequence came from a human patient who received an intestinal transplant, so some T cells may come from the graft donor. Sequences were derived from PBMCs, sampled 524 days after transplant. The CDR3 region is CASSHLADSSYEQYF. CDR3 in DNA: TGTGCCAGCAGTCACCTCGCCGACAGTTCCTACGAGCAGTACTTC.